Shown below are 27 T cell receptor beta chains from a single sample sequenced in a study of blood T cell repertoires in COVID-19. Clones were read by immunoSEQ multiplex PCR, and TCRdb kept only the in-frame ones, dropping some. The repertoire holds 150,000 to 200,000 clones, with around three quarters as singletons. Material: PBMCs or T cells enriched from blood (not recorded which). The source of these receptors is a woman between 50 and 59 years old with acute COVID-19.

V usage is TRBV6-5 and J usage is TRBJ1-4; 7 bases are a match to TRBD1. The V gene end was trimmed by 8 bases and the J gene end by 8 bases; junction bases not matched to a gene: 11. The CDR3 runs to 14 residues. The germline gives CDR1 MNHEY, CDR2 SVGAGI. This CDR3 is CASWKRTGEEKLFF. The CDR3 DNA reads as TGTGCCAGCTGGAAAAGAACAGGGGAGGAAAAACTGTTTTTT.

The chain links TRBV2 to TRBJ2-2, with 7 bases matching TRBD2. From germline, CDR1 is SNHLY and CDR2 FYNNEI. CDR3 length equals 13 residues. J lost 10 bases, V lost 8 bases, and 10 bases had no gene match. The CDR3 DNA is TGTGCCAGCCGCCGGGACTACATAGAGGAGCTGTTTTTT. It translates to CASRRDYIEELFF.

J is TRBJ1-4 and V is TRBV19; D is uncertain. This CDR3 is 15 amino acids long. Germline loops: CDR1 LNHDA, CDR2 SQIVND (reference sequence). Trimming removed 4 bases from V and 5 bases from J, with 14 bases in between. The CDR3 DNA is TGTGCCAGTAGTACCCCCGCGGCGTCAAATGAAAAACTGTTTTTT. Amino acid sequence: CASSTPAASNEKLFF.

The chain couples TRBV7-6 to TRBJ1-3; D might be TRBD1 (5 bases). The CDR3 spans 16 residues. V was clipped by 0 bases and J by 3 bases, with 12 bases between them. The germline V gene encodes CDR1 SGHVS and CDR2 FNYEAQ. Here the CDR3 DNA reads TGTGCCAGCAGCTTAGCCCCTTTGCAGGGTGGAAACACCATATATTTT. It is translated as CASSLAPLQGGNTIYF. Looking up the rest from reference TRBV7-6 and TRBJ1-3 gives the full variable domain: GAGVSQSPRYKVTKRGQDVALRCDPISGHVSLYWYRQALGQGPEFLTYFNYEAQQDKSGLPNDRFSAERPEGSISTLTIQRTEQRDSAMYRCASSLAPLQGGNTIYFGEGSWLTVV.

This chain uses TRBV29-1 with TRBJ2-2, with 7 bases aligning to TRBD1. V was pared by 6 bases and J by 5 bases, with 3 bases of the junction left unmatched. Germline V gives CDR1 SQVTM, CDR2 ANQGSEA. The CDR3 length is 12 residues. As DNA, the CDR3 is TGCAGCGTGACGACAGGGACCGGGGAGCTGTTTTTT. It specifies CSVTTGTGELFF.

This chain uses TRBV18 with TRBJ1-6; 8 bases fit TRBD1. V shed 4 bases, J shed 0 bases, and the junction held 8 bases outside the gene matches. The CDR3 has 18 amino acids. Per germline, CDR1 KGHSH and CDR2 LQKENI. As DNA, the CDR3 is TGTGCCAGCTCACTCTCCGGGACAGGCGGCTCCTATAATTCACCCCTCCACTTT. It yields the protein CASSLSGTGGSYNSPLHF.

The J gene is TRBJ1-2, the V gene TRBV6-5, with 8 bases that match TRBD1. This CDR3 is 14 amino acids long. With 6 bases clipped from V and 5 bases from J, the junction kept 8 bases outside the gene matches. CDR1 and CDR2 (germline): MNHEY, SVGAGI. The CDR3 is CASRVQGVKYGYTF. The CDR3, as DNA: TGTGCCAGCAGGGTACAGGGGGTTAAGTATGGCTACACCTTC.

The J gene is TRBJ1-4, the V gene TRBV27; 7 bases are a match to TRBD1. The V gene's germline CDR1 is MNHEY and CDR2 SMNVEV (reference sequence). This CDR3 has 17 residues. After removal of 6 bases from V and 0 bases from J, the junction contained 10 bases not matched to a gene. CDR3 loop: CASRRTPDRATNEKLFF. The CDR3 nucleotides read TGTGCCAGCAGGCGTACTCCCGACAGGGCAACTAATGAAAAACTGTTTTTT.

V is TRBV19 and J is TRBJ1-1, with TRBD1 matching over 7 bases. J gave up 1 base and V 8 bases, and 16 bases lay outside the gene matches. Germline loops: CDR1 LNHDA, CDR2 SQIVND (reference sequence). The CDR3 is 17 residues long. CDR3 sequence reads: CASRPGQHARGNTEAFF. The CDR3 DNA follows: TGTGCCAGTCGACCGGGACAGCACGCCCGGGGGAACACTGAAGCTTTCTTT.

This clone occurred many times. V usage is TRBV29-1 and J usage is TRBJ2-5; TRBD1 matches at 7 bases. CDR1 SQVTM and CDR2 ANQGSEA come from the germline V gene. V was clipped by 4 bases and J by 7 bases; unmatched bases: 9. The length of the CDR3 is 13 residues. In DNA, the CDR3 is TGCAGCGTTGTCGACGGACAGGCCGGGACCCAGTACTTC. Residues: CSVVDGQAGTQYF. Together with reference TRBV29-1 and TRBJ2-5, the CDR3 gives the full variable domain: SAVISQKPSRDICQRGTSLTIQCQVDSQVTMMFWYRQQPGQSLTLIATANQGSEATYESGFVIDKFPISRPNLTFSTLTVSNMSPEDSSIYLCSVVDGQAGTQYFGPGTRLLVL.

In this sample, this clone turned up once. The chain is built from TRBV12-3 or TRBV12-4 and TRBJ2-2; D unresolved. Trimming took 8 bases from V and 7 from J, leaving 11 bases between them. The CDR3 covers 12 residues. The CDR3 is CASEDQLGELFF. The CDR3, as DNA: TGTGCCAGCGAGGATCAGCTCGGGGAGCTGTTTTTT.

The chain has TRBV24-1 and TRBJ1-5; 11 bases align to TRBD1. CDR1 and CDR2 from the germline V gene are KGHDR and SFDVKD. After removal of 3 bases from V and 7 bases from J, the junction contained 7 bases not matched to a gene. The CDR3 sequence is 16 residues long. CDR3 sequence: CATSDAGTGGRQPQHF. The DNA for the CDR3 is TGTGCCACCAGTGATGCCGGGACAGGGGGAAGGCAGCCCCAGCATTTT.

The CDR3 protein is CASGVGTSGAQTQYF. Written as DNA, the CDR3 is TGTGCCAGCGGAGTGGGGACTAGCGGGGCGCAGACCCAGTACTTC. The chain joins TRBV6-5 to TRBJ2-5; the match to TRBD2 covers 13 bases. The length of the CDR3 is 15 residues. CDR1 and CDR2 (germline): MNHEY, SVGAGI. The trim removed 8 bases at V and 6 bases at J, leaving 9 bases unmatched.

V is TRBV11-2 and J is TRBJ1-3; D perhaps matches TRBD1 (6 bases). Germline CDR1 and CDR2: SGHAT and FQNNGV. Deletions cut 1 base from V and 4 bases from J, with 11 bases between. This CDR3 is built from 15 residues. The CDR3 reads CASSLVGGFGNTIYF. Here the CDR3 DNA reads TGTGCCAGCAGCTTAGTTGGGGGCTTCGGAAACACCATATATTTT. Full variable domain (outside the CDR3, taken from reference TRBV11-2 and TRBJ1-3): EAGVAQSPRYKIIEKRQSVAFWCNPISGHATLYWYQQILGQGPKLLIQFQNNGVVDDSQLPKDRFSAERLKGVDSTLKIQPAKLEDSAVYLCASSLVGGFGNTIYFGEGSWLTVV.

The rearrangement links TRBV29-1 to TRBJ1-5; tentative D call: TRBD1 (5 bases). The ends were cut back, 6 bases at V and 7 bases at J, with 16 bases in the middle. Germline CDR1 is SQVTM and CDR2 is ANQGSEA. The CDR3 has 13 residues. The CDR3 loop reads CSVGGAGRQPQHF. The CDR3 region has the DNA TGCAGCGTCGGCGGGGCCGGGAGGCAGCCCCAGCATTTT.

J is TRBJ2-1 and V is TRBV5-4; D perhaps matches TRBD2 (7 bases). Germline assignment: CDR1 SGHNT and CDR2 YYREEE (reference sequence). The CDR3 is 15 residues long. V was shortened by 8 bases and J by 0 bases, with 15 bases between the two germline ends. Here the CDR3 reads CASYKGGNSYNEQFF. CDR3 sequence (DNA): TGTGCCAGTTATAAGGGGGGGAACTCCTACAATGAGCAGTTCTTC. The full variable domain, with the rest looked up from reference TRBV5-4 and TRBJ2-1, is ETGVTQSPTHLIKTRGQQVTLRCSSQSGHNTVSWYQQALGQGPQFIFQYYREEENGRGNFPPRFSGLQFPNYSSELNVNALELDDSALYLCASYKGGNSYNEQFFGPGTRLTVL.

This clone was picked up a small number of times. V usage is TRBV10-3 and J usage is TRBJ1-5; weak D call: TRBD1 (6 bases). In germline, CDR1 is ENHRY, CDR2 SYGVKD. Trimming took 4 bases from V and 5 from J, leaving 6 bases between them. There are 12 residues in the CDR3. CDR3 region: CAISAGDQPQHF. CDR3 nucleotides: TGTGCCATCAGTGCAGGGGATCAGCCCCAGCATTTT.

The V and J genes are TRBV11-3 and TRBJ2-2, with 10 positions matching TRBD1. This CDR3 comprises 14 residues. The germline V gene has CDR1 SGHNT and CDR2 YENEEA. The V and J ends lost 6 bases and 5 bases, in that order; junction bases with no gene match: 3. The CDR3 DNA reads as TGTGCCAGCAGACCGGGACAGGGGACCGGGGAGCTGTTTTTT. Amino acids: CASRPGQGTGELFF. Supplemented by reference TRBV11-3 and TRBJ2-2, the full variable domain reads EAGVVQSPRYKIIEKKQPVAFWCNPISGHNTLYWYLQNLGQGPELLIRYENEEAVDDSQLPKDRFSAERLKGVDSTLKIQPAELGDSAVYLCASRPGQGTGELFFGEGSRLTVL.

The genes are TRBV6-5 and TRBJ1-6; D is undetermined. CDR1 is MNHEY and CDR2 is SVGAGI in the germline V gene. The V end was cut by 0 bases, the J end by 9 bases, with 6 bases between. This CDR3 comprises 13 residues. The CDR3, as DNA: TGTGCCAGCAGTTACTCGAACTCTTCACCCCTCCACTTT. Its translation: CASSYSNSSPLHF.

This clone has at least ten counts. This chain links TRBV9 with TRBJ2-1; 7 bases line up with TRBD1. CDR1 is SGDLS, CDR2 YYNGEE, per germline. This CDR3 has 13 amino acids. J was trimmed by 8 bases and V by 4 bases; bases with no gene match: 6. The CDR3 DNA is TGTGCCAGCAGCCAGGGGGTCAACTATGAGCAGTTCTTC. Protein sequence: CASSQGVNYEQFF.

The chain carries TRBV11-3 and TRBJ2-5; TRBD1 matches 7 bases. CDR1 SGHNT and CDR2 YENEEA come from the germline V gene. This CDR3 comprises 13 residues. The V gene end was trimmed by 6 bases and the J gene end by 3 bases; junction bases not matched to a gene: 4. CDR3 nucleotides: TGTGCCAGCAGGTCTACAGGGGAAGAGACCCAGTACTTC. Residues: CASRSTGEETQYF.

There are a few counts of this clone. V is TRBV3-1 (or the pseudogene TRBV3-2) and J is TRBJ2-3; 12 bases agree with TRBD2. V was pared by 0 bases and J by 0 bases, with 4 bases of the junction left unmatched. Germline-derived CDR1 and CDR2 are LGHDT and YNNKEL (reference sequence). This CDR3 is built from 18 residues. CDR3 in amino acids: CASSQDRTSGASTDTQYF. The CDR3 DNA sequence: TGTGCCAGCAGCCAAGATAGGACTAGCGGGGCTAGCACAGATACGCAGTATTTT.

V usage is TRBV10-1 and J usage is TRBJ2-7, with 10 bases identical to TRBD1. The CDR3 spans 15 residues. After removal of 4 bases from V and 5 bases from J, the junction contained 8 bases not matched to a gene. CDR1 and CDR2 from the germline V gene are WNHNN and SYGVQD (reference sequence). CDR3 amino acids: CASSAGTGVLNEQYV. CDR3 DNA: TGCGCCAGCAGTGCCGGGACAGGGGTACTAAACGAGCAGTACGTC.

The count of this clone is one. Here the CDR3 reads CASSPDQGYEQYV. Written as DNA, the CDR3 is TGTGCCAGCAGCCCTGATCAGGGTTACGAGCAGTACGTC. The chain has TRBV16 and TRBJ2-7; D possibly corresponds to TRBD1 (5 bases). Trimming shortened V by 4 bases and J by 4 bases, and 11 bases separated the two germline ends. Germline CDR1 KGHSY, CDR2 FQNENV. The CDR3 runs 13 residues.

The chain is built from TRBV5-1 and TRBJ2-2; possibly TRBD2 for D (6 bases). The germline V gene encodes CDR1 SGHRS and CDR2 YFSETQ. This CDR3 is built from 15 residues. Trimming removed 0 bases at V and 10 bases at J, with 16 bases between. The CDR3 is CASSLEGGAPQELFF. The DNA of the CDR3 is TGCGCCAGCAGCTTGGAAGGAGGGGCCCCTCAGGAGCTGTTTTTT.

The J gene is TRBJ1-6, the V gene TRBV19; TRBD1 is a possible D gene (6 bases). The CDR3 consists of 16 residues. V was trimmed by 5 bases and J by 7 bases, leaving 18 bases between them. CDR1 is LNHDA and CDR2 is SQIVND in the germline V gene (reference sequence). In DNA form, the CDR3 reads TGTGCCAGTAGTCCGATCACAGGGAATCGGAATTCACCCCTCCACTTT. The encoded protein is CASSPITGNRNSPLHF.

This clone has just one count. The chain combines TRBV5-8 with TRBJ2-5, with 9 bases identical to TRBD2. CDR1 and CDR2 (germline): SGHTS, YDEGEE. J gave up 3 bases and V 6 bases, and 9 bases lay outside the gene matches. This CDR3 comprises 15 residues. The CDR3 DNA follows: TGTGCCAGCACCTGGGGTAGCGGGGGTAAAGAGACCCAGTACTTC. This gives the protein CASTWGSGGKETQYF.